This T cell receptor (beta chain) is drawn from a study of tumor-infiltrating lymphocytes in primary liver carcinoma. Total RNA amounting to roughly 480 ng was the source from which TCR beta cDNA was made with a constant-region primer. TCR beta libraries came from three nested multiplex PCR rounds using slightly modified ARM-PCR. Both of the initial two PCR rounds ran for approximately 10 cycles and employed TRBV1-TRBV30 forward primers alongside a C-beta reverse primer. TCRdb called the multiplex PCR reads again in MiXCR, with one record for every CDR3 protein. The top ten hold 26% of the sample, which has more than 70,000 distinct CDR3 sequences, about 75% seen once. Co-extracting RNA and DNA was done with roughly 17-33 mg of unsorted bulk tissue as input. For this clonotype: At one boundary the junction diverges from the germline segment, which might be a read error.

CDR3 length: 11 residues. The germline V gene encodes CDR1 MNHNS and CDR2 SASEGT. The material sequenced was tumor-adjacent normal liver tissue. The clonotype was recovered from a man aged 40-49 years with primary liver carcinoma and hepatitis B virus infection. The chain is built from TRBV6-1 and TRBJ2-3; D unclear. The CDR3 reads CASSHTYTRYF. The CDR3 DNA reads TGTGCCAGCAGCCACACATATACGCGGTATTTC.